This T cell receptor beta chain stems from a study of blood T cell repertoires in COVID-19. Study-wide background: Samples came from the United States, Italy and Spain, spanning acute and convalescent COVID-19.

The CDR3 covers 15 residues. The V segment lost 5 bases and the J segment 4 bases; nucleotides outside the gene matches: 9. Germline-derived CDR1 and CDR2 are MNHEY and SVGEGT. Source study methods: How many nucleated cells were present was estimated from reference gene primer amplification. The method was immunoSEQ multiplex PCR; TCRdb's version includes in-frame clones alone and lacks a portion of them. V and J calls and clone size come straight from that table; D and trimming were deduced from the DNA. Of about 78,000 clones listed, about 88% are singletons. The gene calls are TRBV6-2 or TRBV6-3 and TRBJ2-7, with TRBD1 matching 9 bases. Material for sequencing was peripheral blood. The TCR originated in a man between 65 and 85 years old with active or convalescent COVID-19. Here the CDR3 DNA reads TGTGCCAGCAGTCCCCCCGGGACAGGGATGTACGAGCAGTACTTC. Protein product: CASSPPGTGMYEQYF.